These 3 T cell receptor beta chains came from one sample sequenced in a study of cytotoxic CD8 clonotypes in ibrutinib-treated CLL. Sequencing used immunoSEQ multiplex PCR; TCRdb keeps in-frame clones, though not all of them. The table has about 84,000 clones, about 86% seen once. Sequencing used PBMCs, obtained before ibrutinib treatment. The receptors were sampled from a human donor with chronic lymphocytic leukemia.

The V and J genes are TRBV5-1 and TRBJ1-1; 10 positions agree with TRBD1. J lost 4 bases, V lost 4 bases, and 13 bases had no gene match. Germline V CDR1 and CDR2: SGHRS, YFSETQ. CDR3 length: 17 amino acids. CDR3 residues: CASSQWARGTGATEAFF. CDR3 nucleotides: TGCGCCAGCAGCCAATGGGCTAGGGGGACAGGGGCCACTGAAGCTTTCTTT.

The table lists this clone with a count of one. V usage is TRBV11-2 and J usage is TRBJ1-1, with 11 bases that match TRBD1. V gave up 5 bases and J gave up 3 bases; unmatched junction bases: 11. The germline V gene encodes CDR1 SGHAT and CDR2 FQNNGV. CDR3 size: 17 residues. CDR3 DNA sequence: TGTGCCAGCAGCCCGAGCTCGGACAGGGGGCCCTACACTGAAGCTTTCTTT. Amino acids: CASSPSSDRGPYTEAFF.

V and J are TRBV4-3 and TRBJ1-2; no clear D. Germline V gene data show CDR1 as LGHNA and CDR2 as YSLEER. The CDR3 contains 15 residues. Trimming stripped 1 base from V and 4 bases from J, with 13 bases between. DNA of the CDR3: TGCGCCAGCAGCCAAGCTGGCAGGTCCAGCTATGGCTACACCTTC. Encoded protein: CASSQAGRSSYGYTF.